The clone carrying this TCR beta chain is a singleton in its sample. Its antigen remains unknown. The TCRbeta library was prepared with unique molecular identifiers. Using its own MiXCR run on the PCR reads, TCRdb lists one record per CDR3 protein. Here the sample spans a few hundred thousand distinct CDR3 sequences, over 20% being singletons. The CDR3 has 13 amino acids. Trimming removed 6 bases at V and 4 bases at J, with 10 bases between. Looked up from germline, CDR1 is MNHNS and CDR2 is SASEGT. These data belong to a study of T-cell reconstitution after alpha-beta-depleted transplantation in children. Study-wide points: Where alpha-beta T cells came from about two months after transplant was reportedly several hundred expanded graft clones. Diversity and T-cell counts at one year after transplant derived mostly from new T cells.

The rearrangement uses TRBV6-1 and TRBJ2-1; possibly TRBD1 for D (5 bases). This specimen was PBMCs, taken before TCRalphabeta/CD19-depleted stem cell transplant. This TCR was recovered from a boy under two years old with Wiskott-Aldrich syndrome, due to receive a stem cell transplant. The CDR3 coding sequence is TGTGCCAGCAGCGATCGACAGTACAATGAGCAGTTCTTC. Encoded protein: CASSDRQYNEQFF.